The 28 T cell receptor beta chains presented below share a single source sample, sequenced in a study of vaccination and CD4 T cells after COVID-19. These receptors' targets are unknown. At the Johns Hopkins FTIC core, DNA taken from cultured CD4+ T cells was sequenced by way of the Oncomine TCR Beta short-read assay. Each CDR3 protein gets one entry after TCRdb re-called the PCR reads with MiXCR. The table includes about 19,000 distinct CDR3 sequences, around half detected once. Treatment reported: approximately 11-day PBMC culture with coronavirus spike peptide pools or control peptides (ViraFEST assay). The sequencing here drew on CD4+ T cells from blood, cultured in vitro, taken after SARS-CoV-2 vaccination. These receptors all stem from a human donor who had recovered from COVID-19.

This clonotype was seen a handful of times. The chain combines TRBV6-2 or TRBV6-3 with TRBJ2-7; 8 bases line up with TRBD1. Germline CDR1 reads MNHEY; CDR2 reads SVGEGT. The V segment lost 11 bases and the J segment 5 bases; nucleotides outside the gene matches: 20. The CDR3 contains 16 residues. The CDR3 sequence: CAAPKADRGIIDEQYF. CDR3 bases: TGTGCCGCCCCGAAAGCCGACAGGGGTATCATCGACGAGCAGTACTTC.

This chain joins TRBV5-5 and TRBJ2-7; 7 nucleotides align to TRBD2. CDR1 is SGHKS, CDR2 YYEKEE, per germline (reference sequence). The CDR3 runs 16 residues. The trim removed 0 bases at V and 5 bases at J, leaving 11 bases unmatched. The CDR3 DNA reads TGTGCCAGCAGCTTGGGGGGCCGCGGGAGTCTCGACGAGCAGTACTTC. Its translation: CASSLGGRGSLDEQYF.

The sample holds a few counts of this clonotype. The rearrangement uses TRBV20-1 and TRBJ1-3; no clear D gene. V lost 0 bases, J lost 0 bases, and 9 bases lay in between. Per the germline V gene, CDR1 is DFQATT and CDR2 is SNEGSKA (reference sequence). The CDR3 length is 15 residues. The CDR3 coding sequence is TGCAGTGCTAGAGAACACTTAGGCTCTGGAAACACCATATATTTT. Protein sequence: CSAREHLGSGNTIYF.

This chain links TRBV19 with TRBJ1-2; 9 bases fit TRBD1. Germline loops: CDR1 LNHDA, CDR2 SQIVND (reference sequence). The junction had 5 bases not matched to a gene; V was cut back by 3 bases and J by 3 bases. This CDR3 has 15 amino acids. The CDR3 nucleotides read TGTGCCAGTAGTATTCCCCGACAGGGGGACTATGGCTACACCTTC. As protein: CASSIPRQGDYGYTF.

This clonotype appeared a few times. The V and J genes are TRBV6-2 or TRBV6-3 and TRBJ2-7; TRBD2 agrees at 14 bases. The length of the CDR3 is 15 residues. Germline V lookup: CDR1 MNHEY, CDR2 SVGEGT. With 2 bases clipped from V and 6 bases from J, the junction kept 3 bases outside the gene matches. The CDR3 protein is CASSYPGLAGVEQYF. The CDR3 nucleotides are TGTGCCAGCAGTTACCCGGGACTAGCGGGAGTCGAGCAGTACTTC.

Only a few counts were recorded for this clonotype. V is TRBV7-2 and J is TRBJ1-6; 9 bases fit TRBD1. The germline CDR1 and CDR2 sequences are SGHTA and FQGNSA. V lost 1 base, J lost 10 bases, and 11 bases stayed unmatched. CDR3 length equals 17 residues. The CDR3 is CASSLGGTGTVRSPLHF. The CDR3 DNA reads TGTGCCAGCAGCTTAGGGGGGACAGGGACGGTACGGTCACCCCTCCACTTT.

This chain joins TRBV14 and TRBJ1-6; TRBD1 matches at 9 bases. Germline CDR1 and CDR2: SGHDN and FVKESK. V lost 1 base and J lost 9; bases outside the gene matches: 4. There are 15 residues in the CDR3. CDR3: CASSQVGTGPSPLHF. Here the CDR3 DNA reads TGTGCCAGCAGCCAAGTAGGGACAGGGCCTTCACCCCTCCACTTT. The full variable domain, completed using reference TRBV14 and TRBJ1-6, is EAGVTQFPSHSVIEKGQTVTLRCDPISGHDNLYWYRRVMGKEIKFLLHFVKESKQDESGMPNNRFLAERTGGTYSTLKVQPAELEDSGVYFCASSQVGTGPSPLHFGNGTRLTVT.

This clonotype has just one count. The chain links TRBV6-1 to TRBJ2-7; 7 nucleotides agree with TRBD1. V was pared by 6 bases and J by 0 bases, with 8 bases of the junction left unmatched. Germline CDR1 MNHNS, CDR2 SASEGT. The CDR3 totals 15 residues. This chain's CDR3 is CASRPGQAFSYEQYF. The CDR3 region has the DNA TGTGCCAGCAGGCCAGGACAGGCCTTCTCCTACGAGCAGTACTTC.

This clonotype has only a few counts. This CDR3 is CASSFDRGNTDTQYF. The CDR3 nucleotides read TGTGCCAGCAGCTTCGACAGGGGAAACACAGATACGCAGTATTTT. The genes are TRBV7-9 and TRBJ2-3; 8 positions match TRBD1. The CDR3 sequence is 15 residues long. V shed 3 bases and J 2 bases; nucleotides not matched to a gene: 4. Germline assignment: CDR1 SEHNR and CDR2 FQNEAQ (reference sequence).

The chain carries TRBV4-1 and TRBJ1-2; 7 nucleotides agree with TRBD1. Trimming removed 1 base from V and 3 bases from J; junction bases left unmatched: 8. Germline assignment: CDR1 MGHRA and CDR2 YSYEKL. The CDR3 is 16 residues long. The CDR3 DNA follows: TGCGCCAGCAGCCAAGTTGGGACAGCGGGGGACTATGGCTACACCTTC. This codes for CASSQVGTAGDYGYTF.

DNA for the CDR3: TGCAGTGCTAGAGACCTGGGACAGGGGTGGACCTACGAGCAGTACTTC. It translates to CSARDLGQGWTYEQYF. The rearrangement uses TRBV20-1 and TRBJ2-7, with TRBD1 matching over 10 bases. The CDR3 covers 16 residues. The junction had 7 bases not matched to a gene; V was cut back by 0 bases and J by 2 bases. The germline gives CDR1 DFQATT, CDR2 SNEGSKA (reference sequence).

The rearrangement joins TRBV7-7 to TRBJ2-2, with a possible D match to TRBD2 (5 bases). The germline V and J ends were trimmed by 5 bases and 0 bases, with 7 bases remaining between them. Germline CDR1 and CDR2: SSHAT and FNYEAQ (reference sequence). The CDR3 covers 14 residues. The CDR3 loop is CASSRDANTGELFF. Here the CDR3 DNA reads TGTGCCAGCAGCCGGGATGCGAACACCGGGGAGCTGTTTTTT.

V and J are TRBV6-2 or TRBV6-3 and TRBJ1-2, with D possibly TRBD1 on 6 matching bases. The V gene's germline CDR1 is MNHEY and CDR2 SVGEGT. This CDR3 comprises 14 residues. Trimming stripped 8 bases from V and 3 bases from J, with 16 bases between. The CDR3 is CASLRAGVDYGYTF. In DNA, the CDR3 is TGTGCCAGCCTGCGGGCAGGGGTGGACTATGGCTACACCTTC.

This clonotype has a handful of counts. The chain recombines TRBV28 with TRBJ2-4, with TRBD1 matching 8 bases. This CDR3 has 17 residues. Germline CDR1 reads MDHEN; CDR2 reads SYDVKM. V lost 8 bases and J lost 1; bases outside the gene matches: 13. CDR3 protein: CASGLPGQGAAKNIQYF. DNA of the CDR3: TGTGCCAGCGGCCTTCCCGGACAGGGTGCCGCCAAAAACATTCAGTACTTC.

This clonotype was seen a handful of times. The V call is TRBV11-1, the J call TRBJ2-5; D remains unclear. The CDR3 covers 16 residues. CDR1 and CDR2 (germline): SGHAT, FQDESV (reference sequence). The V end lost 3 bases, the J end lost 0 bases, and 14 bases lay between the germline ends. The CDR3 sequence is CASSFGMGQYQETQYF. The CDR3 region has the DNA TGTGCCAGCAGCTTTGGGATGGGCCAGTACCAAGAGACCCAGTACTTC. The full variable domain, with the rest looked up from reference TRBV11-1 and TRBJ2-5, is EAEVAQSPRYKITEKSQAVAFWCDPISGHATLYWYRQILGQGPELLVQFQDESVVDDSQLPKDRFSAERLKGVDSTLKIQPAELGDSAMYLCASSFGMGQYQETQYFGPGTRLLVL.

This chain connects TRBV20-1 to TRBJ2-1, with 8 bases fitting TRBD2. V dropped 4 bases and J dropped 8; count of bases not matched to a gene: 16. The CDR3 loop spans 16 amino acids. Per germline, CDR1 DFQATT and CDR2 SNEGSKA (reference sequence). DNA for the CDR3: TGCAGTGCTATGGGCGTCTTGGCGGGGGGCCGGGATGAGCAGTTCTTC. Its protein is CSAMGVLAGGRDEQFF.

The chain combines TRBV6-2 or TRBV6-3 with TRBJ1-1, with 10 bases lining up with TRBD1. Germline trimming cut 8 bases from V and 5 bases from J; bases unmatched to any gene: 11. The CDR3 covers 15 residues. Per the germline V gene, CDR1 is MNHEY and CDR2 is SVGEGT. The CDR3 reads CASHPTGQGRTEAFF. The CDR3 DNA reads TGTGCCAGCCACCCGACGGGACAGGGGAGAACTGAAGCTTTCTTT.

This rearrangement joins TRBV20-1 to TRBJ2-5; D gene unclear. The V gene lost 5 bases and the J gene lost 1 base, with 5 bases spanning the gap. CDR3 length equals 11 residues. CDR1 and CDR2 from the germline V gene are DFQATT and SNEGSKA (reference sequence). The CDR3 sequence: CSADPQETQYF. For the CDR3, the DNA is TGCAGTGCTGATCCCCAAGAGACCCAGTACTTC.

The V gene is TRBV20-1, the J gene TRBJ2-2; D unresolved. Germline V gives CDR1 DFQATT, CDR2 SNEGSKA (reference sequence). The ends were cut back, 3 bases at V and 7 bases at J, with 12 bases in the middle. The CDR3 is 13 residues long. The DNA of the CDR3 is TGCAGTGCTAGTCAGCTAGTAGGCGGGGAGCTGTTTTTT. It yields the protein CSASQLVGGELFF.

This clonotype occurred once. The chain uses TRBV7-2 and TRBJ2-5; 7 nucleotides match TRBD2. This CDR3 contains 16 residues. The germline V gene has CDR1 SGHTA and CDR2 FQGNSA. The V and J ends lost 5 bases and 3 bases, in that order; junction bases with no gene match: 12. The CDR3 loop is CASSPALGGGEETQYF. CDR3 coding DNA: TGTGCCAGCAGCCCTGCTCTCGGCGGGGGAGAAGAGACCCAGTACTTC.

This rearrangement joins TRBV21-1 to TRBJ2-1; the table's D call, TRBD1, has no DNA check behind it. TRBV21-1 is described as a pseudogene. This CDR3 is built from 16 residues. The CDR3 nucleotides read TGTGCCAGCAGCAAAAGGGGAGGGGGCTGTGGCAATGAGCAGTTCTTC. As protein: CASSKRGGGCGNEQFF.

The chain employs TRBV28 and TRBJ1-5, with 8 positions matching TRBD1. V dropped 6 bases and J dropped 2; count of bases not matched to a gene: 12. Per the germline V gene, CDR1 is MDHEN and CDR2 is SYDVKM. This CDR3 is 17 amino acids long. The CDR3 loop is CASRETGVTSRNQPQHF. The CDR3 nucleotides are TGTGCCAGCAGAGAGACAGGGGTCACCTCTCGCAATCAGCCCCAGCATTTT.

This clonotype came up a few times. The chain uses TRBV7-2 and TRBJ1-2; TRBD1 matches 8 bases. Germline values: CDR1 SGHTA, CDR2 FQGNSA. Trimming took 5 bases from V and 4 from J; bases not matched to a gene: 9. This CDR3 is 15 amino acids long. CDR3 DNA sequence: TGTGCCAGCAGCCCGCGGGACAGGTTACTCTATGGCTACACCTTC. Protein sequence: CASSPRDRLLYGYTF.

A few counts support this clonotype. The chain employs TRBV24-1 and TRBJ2-3; a weak D match, TRBD2 (6 bases). Trimming took off 4 bases at V and 4 bases at J, with 14 bases between the two ends. The CDR3 is 15 amino acids. CDR1 is KGHDR and CDR2 is SFDVKD in the germline V gene. This CDR3 reads CATSDEVGGADTQYF. The DNA of the CDR3 is TGTGCCACCAGTGACGAAGTGGGAGGTGCAGATACGCAGTATTTT.

The chain employs TRBV7-2 and TRBJ1-6; 9 positions match TRBD1. J was trimmed by 7 bases and V by 5 bases; bases with no gene match: 6. CDR3 length: 15 residues. CDR1 and CDR2 from the germline V gene are SGHTA and FQGNSA. The CDR3 region is CASSQGDRGNSPLHF. CDR3 in DNA: TGTGCCAGCAGCCAGGGCGACAGGGGGAATTCACCCCTCCACTTT.

This sequence joins TRBV20-1 and TRBJ2-5, with 12 positions matching TRBD2. The germline V gene has CDR1 DFQATT and CDR2 SNEGSKA (reference sequence). This CDR3 spans 14 amino acids. With 5 bases clipped from V and 5 bases from J, the junction kept 6 bases outside the gene matches. The CDR3 loop is CSARLAGDEETQYF. CDR3 DNA: TGCAGTGCTCGACTAGCGGGGGATGAGGAGACCCAGTACTTC.

In this sample, this clonotype turned up once. The V call is TRBV12-3 or TRBV12-4, the J call TRBJ1-1; maybe TRBD1 (5 bases). Trimming took off 6 bases at V and 5 bases at J, with 22 bases between the two ends. CDR3 length equals 16 residues. The CDR3: CASSLVRRTGGTEAFF. In nucleotides, the CDR3 is TGTGCCAGCAGCCTGGTAAGAAGGACTGGGGGGACTGAAGCTTTCTTT.

The chain uses TRBV7-2 and TRBJ1-1, with no clear D. The CDR3 is made up of 13 amino acids. Looked up from germline, CDR1 is SGHTA and CDR2 is FQGNSA. Trimming cost V 0 bases and J 1 base, with 3 bases left between them. CDR3 amino acids: CASSLAANTEAFF. The DNA of the CDR3 is TGTGCCAGCAGCTTAGCAGCGAACACTGAAGCTTTCTTT.